This is a list of T cell receptor beta chains from one sample in a study of beta chain features in type 1 diabetes. Profiling relied on immunoSEQ multiplex PCR, and the TCRdb table lists in-frame clones only, not all of them. The data show fewer than 150,000 clones, 6.9% seen once. Sequencing used central memory CD4+ T cells from blood. These receptors originate from a woman aged 25-40 years in good health. CDR3s include the opening cysteine and the closing phenylalanine or tryptophan. A D gene is named only where the DNA matches it firmly. Not every row has a clone size; where given, it reads once, few, many or a size class.

d_call	v_call	j_call	clone_size	cdr3_nt	cdr3_aa
-	TRBV27	TRBJ2-5	many	TGTGCCAGCAGCTCTCAAGAGACCCAGTACTTC	CASSSQETQYF
TRBD2	TRBV6-1	TRBJ2-1	few	TGTGCCAGCATCAACAGCGGGATCGCTTCTAATGAGCAGTTCTTC	CASINSGIASNEQFF
TRBD1	TRBV7-9	TRBJ2-1	-	TGTGCCAGCAGCTTAGGGACAGGGGGCTCCTACAATGAGCAGTTCTTC	CASSLGTGGSYNEQFF
TRBD2	TRBV30	TRBJ2-7	-	TGTGCCTGGAGTGTTGGGCCGGGGACTAGCGGATTCTCCGAGCAGTACTTC	CAWSVGPGTSGFSEQYF
-	TRBV7-8	TRBJ2-2	-	TGTGCCAGCAGCTTAACCGGTCTAGCTACCACAACCGGGGAGCTGTTTTTT	CASSLTGLATTTGELFF
TRBD2	TRBV5-1	TRBJ2-1	-	TGCGCCAGCAGCTTCCCGACTAGCGGCCACAATGAGCAGTTCTTC	CASSFPTSGHNEQFF
TRBD1	TRBV15	TRBJ2-7	-	TGTGCCACCAGCAGATCCAGACAGGGGGGAGCCTACGAGCAGTACTTC	CATSRSRQGGAYEQYF
-	TRBV19	TRBJ1-5	-	TGTGCCAGTAGTACCCGTCCCAATCAGCCCCAGCATTTT	CASSTRPNQPQHF
TRBD1	TRBV15	TRBJ2-1	few	TGTGCCACCAGCAGGGATAAAGACAGGGGCGTCAGCAATGAGCAGTTCTTC	CATSRDKDRGVSNEQFF
-	TRBV7-2	TRBJ1-1	-	TGTGCCAGCAGCTCAGGGACGGGACTCGAAGCTTTCTTT	CASSSGTGLEAFF
TRBD2	TRBV28	TRBJ2-5	-	TGTGCCAGCAGCCTAGGGGTAGCGGGAGGTCTGGAGACCCAGTACTTC	CASSLGVAGGLETQYF
TRBD1	TRBV7-2	TRBJ1-2	-	TGTGCCAGCAGCTCCGGACAGGGAAGGGGCTACACCTTC	CASSSGQGRGYTF
-	TRBV5-1	TRBJ2-1	few	TGCGCCAGCAGTTACACAGCTGGGAATGAGCAGTTCTTC	CASSYTAGNEQFF
TRBD1	TRBV4-3	TRBJ2-1	many	TGCGCCAGCAGCAGGGGAAGGACAGGGATCCGTGAGCAGTTCTTC	CASSRGRTGIREQFF
-	TRBV19	TRBJ1-1	-	TGTGCCAGTCCGCCTTGGACAGCGAACACTGAAGCTTTCTTT	CASPPWTANTEAFF
-	TRBV29-1	TRBJ1-2	-	TGCAGCGTTGAAGATCGGGCGGGGTATGGCTACACCTTC	CSVEDRAGYGYTF
-	TRBV28	TRBJ2-5	few	TGTGCCAGCAGCGGGCATACCGGGACAAGGGGCGGGTACTTC	CASSGHTGTRGGYF
-	TRBV30	TRBJ2-7	-	TGTGCCTGGAGTGGGCTAGGCTACGAGCAGTACTTC	CAWSGLGYEQYF
TRBD1	TRBV4-3	TRBJ2-7	many	TGCGCCAGCAGCCAGTCAGGGGGCGGGTACGAGCAGTACTTC	CASSQSGGGYEQYF
TRBD2	TRBV5-1	TRBJ2-7	-	TGCGCCAGCAGCCCGGGGAACGTCGGGGGGTACGAGCAGTACTTC	CASSPGNVGGYEQYF
-	TRBV7-2	TRBJ2-3	-	TGTGCCAGCAGCTTACGAACTAGCACAGATACGCAGTATTTT	CASSLRTSTDTQYF